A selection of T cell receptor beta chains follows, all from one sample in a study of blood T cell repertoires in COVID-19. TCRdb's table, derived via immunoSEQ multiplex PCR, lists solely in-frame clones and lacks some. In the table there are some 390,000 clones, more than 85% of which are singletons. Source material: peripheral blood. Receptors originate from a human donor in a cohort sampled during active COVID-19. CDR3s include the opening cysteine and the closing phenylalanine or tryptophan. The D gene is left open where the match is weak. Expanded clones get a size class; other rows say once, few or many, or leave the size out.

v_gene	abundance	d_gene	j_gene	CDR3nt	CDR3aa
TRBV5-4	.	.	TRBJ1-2	TGTGCCAGCAGCTTGGGTCCGGGTAGTGGCTACACCTTC	CASSLGPGSGYTF
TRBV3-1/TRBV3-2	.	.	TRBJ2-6	TGTGCCAGCAGTTACCGGGGGTCTGGAAACGTCCTGACTTTC	CASSYRGSGNVLTF
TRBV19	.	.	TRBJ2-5	TGTGCCAGTAGAAGCCCAACAGGGTCCCAAGAGACCCAGTACTTC	CASRSPTGSQETQYF
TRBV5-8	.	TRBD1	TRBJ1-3	TGTGCCAGCAGCTTGGACAGGGGGCCAGGAAACACCATATATTTT	CASSLDRGPGNTIYF
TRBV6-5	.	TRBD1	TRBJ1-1	TGTGCCAGCAGCCGGACAGGGATGAACACTGAAGCTTTCTTT	CASSRTGMNTEAFF
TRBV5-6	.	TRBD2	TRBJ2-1	TGTGCCAGCAGCCCCCATCTAGCGGGAGGACTCAATGAGCAGTTCTTC	CASSPHLAGGLNEQFF
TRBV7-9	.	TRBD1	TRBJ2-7	TGTGCCAGCAGCTTAGCGGGACAGGGGTACGAGCAGTACTTC	CASSLAGQGYEQYF
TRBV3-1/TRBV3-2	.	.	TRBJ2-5	TGTGCCAGCAGCCTTTCGGAAAGACTAGACTTCCAAGAGACCCAGTACTTC	CASSLSERLDFQETQYF
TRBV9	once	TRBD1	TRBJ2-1	TGTGCCAGCAATCGGGACAGGGGGGACGAGCAGTTCTTC	CASNRDRGDEQFF
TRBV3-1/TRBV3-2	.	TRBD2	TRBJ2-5	TGTGCCAGCAGCTCGCGCCTGACTAGCGGGATAACCCAGTACTTC	CASSSRLTSGITQYF
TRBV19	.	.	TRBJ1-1	TGTGCCAGTAGTATAGCAAAGAACACTGAAGCTTTCTTT	CASSIAKNTEAFF
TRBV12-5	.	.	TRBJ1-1	TGTGCTAGTGCCCCTGAGGACACCTTCATGAACACTGAAGCTTTCTTT	CASAPEDTFMNTEAFF
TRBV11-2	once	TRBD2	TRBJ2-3	TGTGCCAGCAGCATTCAAGCGGGAGGTAGAAGCACAGATACGCAGTATTTT	CASSIQAGGRSTDTQYF
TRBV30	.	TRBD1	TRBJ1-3	TGTGCCTGGAGTGTCCGGGACAGGGAAGGAAACACCATATATTTT	CAWSVRDREGNTIYF
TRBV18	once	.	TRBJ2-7	TGTGCCAGCTCACCTGAGACAGGATCGGCCGAGCAGTACTTC	CASSPETGSAEQYF
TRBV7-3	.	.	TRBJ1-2	TGTGCCAGCAGCTTGGAAATGGGCAGGGAATTAGACTTC	CASSLEMGRELDF